What follows are 25 T cell receptor beta chains derived from one specimen sequenced in a study of glioma-infiltrating T cells after dendritic cell vaccination. Generated by immunoSEQ multiplex PCR, the TCRdb table keeps only in-frame clones and is missing some. This sample has about 100,000 clones, with approximately 80% found just once. Time point noted: after dendritic cell vaccination, including at tumor progression/relapse. Sequences were derived from blood, sampled after dendritic cell vaccination. Source of these receptors: a human donor with glioblastoma.

The rearrangement joins TRBV28 to TRBJ2-7; no reliable D call. Trimming took 2 bases from V and 6 from J, leaving 11 bases between them. CDR1 and CDR2 from the germline V gene are MDHEN and SYDVKM. The CDR3 extends over 13 amino acids. CDR3 in amino acids: CASSLLSPGEQYF. Here the CDR3 DNA reads TGTGCCAGCAGTTTACTTTCCCCGGGCGAGCAGTACTTC.

The rearrangement joins TRBV4-1 to TRBJ2-3; unclear D gene. Germline V gives CDR1 MGHRA, CDR2 YSYEKL. This CDR3 is built from 17 residues. Trimming pared 0 bases from V and 2 bases from J, leaving 15 bases between. CDR3 in amino acids: CASSQDPSSYYTDTQYF. As DNA, the CDR3 is TGCGCCAGCAGCCAAGATCCCTCGTCGTATTACACAGATACGCAGTATTTT.

This chain connects TRBV5-1 to TRBJ1-1; 7 bases are shared with TRBD1. This CDR3 comprises 14 residues. CDR1 is SGHRS and CDR2 is YFSETQ in the germline V gene. Trimming took 0 bases from V and 6 from J; bases not matched to a gene: 5. The CDR3 reads CASSLDNRGSEAFF. In DNA, the CDR3 is TGCGCCAGCAGCTTGGACAACAGGGGATCTGAAGCTTTCTTT.

In DNA form, the CDR3 reads TGTGCCAGTAGTAAGGAAGGGGAGGGCAATCAGCCCCAGCATTTT. It specifies CASSKEGEGNQPQHF. J is TRBJ1-5 and V is TRBV19; possible D gene TRBD1, 5 bases. This CDR3 is built from 15 residues. Germline V gene data show CDR1 as LNHDA and CDR2 as SQIVND (reference sequence). Trimming left V 4 bases short and J 2 bases short, with 12 bases between.

The table lists this clone with a count of one. The rearrangement uses TRBV30 and TRBJ2-1; tentative D call: TRBD2 (6 bases). The V end lost 0 bases, the J end lost 0 bases, and 9 bases lay between the germline ends. This CDR3 comprises 15 residues. CDR1 and CDR2 from the germline V gene are GTSNPN and SVGIG (reference sequence). Here the CDR3 DNA reads TGTGCCTGGAGTGTACTCGGGAGCTCCTACAATGAGCAGTTCTTC. Its translation is CAWSVLGSSYNEQFF.

This rearrangement joins TRBV7-2 to TRBJ2-1, with 7 bases fitting TRBD2. Germline CDR1 and CDR2: SGHTA and FQGNSA. J lost 0 bases, V lost 6 bases, and 11 bases had no gene match. The CDR3 contains 17 residues. CDR3 region: CASRLRTRPSSYNEQFF. The CDR3, as DNA: TGTGCCAGCAGACTACGGACTAGGCCGAGCTCCTACAATGAGCAGTTCTTC.

The CDR3 spells CQTGQGYNEQFF. The CDR3 DNA follows: TGTCAAACGGGACAGGGCTACAATGAGCAGTTCTTC. The chain is built from TRBV27 and TRBJ2-1; the match to TRBD1 covers 9 bases. The CDR3 has 12 residues. Germline CDR1 is MNHEY and CDR2 is SMNVEV (reference sequence).

The V and J genes are TRBV5-4 and TRBJ1-2, with D possibly matching TRBD1 (5 bases). V lost 3 bases and J lost 8, with 8 bases in between. The germline V gene has CDR1 SGHNT and CDR2 YYREEE (reference sequence). The CDR3 runs 11 residues. CDR3 nucleotide sequence: TGTGCCAGCAGCTCGGAGGGGGGCTACACCTTC. It translates to CASSSEGGYTF.

The V and J genes are TRBV28 and TRBJ2-3, with TRBD2 matching 15 bases. In germline, CDR1 is MDHEN, CDR2 SYDVKM. CDR3 length: 15 amino acids. The J segment lost 7 bases and the V segment lost 3 bases, leaving 2 bases of the junction unmatched. CDR3 sequence reads: CASSLGLAGGHTQYF. The CDR3 DNA follows: TGTGCCAGCAGTTTGGGACTAGCGGGAGGTCATACGCAGTATTTT. The full variable domain, its missing parts supplied by reference TRBV28 and TRBJ2-3, is DVKVTQSSRYLVKRTGEKVFLECVQDMDHENMFWYRQDPGLGLRLIYFSYDVKMKEKGDIPEGYSVSREKKERFSLILESASTNQTSMYLCASSLGLAGGHTQYFGPGTRLTVL.

This clone has just one count. The rearrangement joins TRBV9 to TRBJ1-1, with D perhaps TRBD1 (5 bases). Germline V gene lookup returns CDR1 SGDLS and CDR2 YYNGEE. This CDR3 is 13 amino acids long. Trimming removed 3 bases at V and 1 base at J, with 7 bases between. CDR3 coding DNA: TGTGCCAGCAGCGCTACAGGGAACACTGAAGCTTTCTTT. It specifies CASSATGNTEAFF.

Many counts were recorded for this clone. J is TRBJ1-5 and V is TRBV6-6; D may be TRBD1 (6 bases). The CDR3 totals 15 residues. Germline V lookup: CDR1 MNHNY, CDR2 SVGAGI (reference sequence). Trimming stripped 6 bases from V and 2 bases from J, with 14 bases between. The CDR3 nucleotides read TGTGCCAGCAGAGAAGGGGGATTGGGCAATCAGCCCCAGCATTTT. Protein: CASREGGLGNQPQHF.

V and J are TRBV5-1 and TRBJ2-6; a weak D match, TRBD2 (6 bases). The V end lost 6 bases, the J end lost 1 base, and 8 bases lay between the germline ends. The CDR3 sequence is 14 residues long. Germline loops: CDR1 SGHRS, CDR2 YFSETQ. The CDR3 here is CASTGGSGANVLTF. CDR3 DNA sequence: TGCGCCAGCACCGGGGGATCTGGGGCCAACGTCCTGACTTTC.

This rearrangement joins TRBV7-3 to TRBJ2-5, with 9 bases matching TRBD2. V was clipped by 2 bases and J by 5 bases; unmatched bases: 3. Germline assignment: CDR1 SGHTA and CDR2 FQGTGA. The CDR3 has 14 amino acids. The chain's CDR3 is CASSLAGGPETQYF. The CDR3 DNA reads TGTGCCAGCAGCTTAGCGGGGGGGCCTGAGACCCAGTACTTC.

The chain joins TRBV6-1 to TRBJ1-1; D call uncertain. The V end lost 4 bases, the J end lost 5 bases, and 11 bases lay between the germline ends. The germline V gene has CDR1 MNHNS and CDR2 SASEGT. This CDR3 comprises 13 residues. CDR3 coding DNA: TGTGCCAGCAGTGCGAGAGGAGGAACTGAAGCTTTCTTT. It encodes CASSARGGTEAFF.

The CDR3 coding sequence is TGCGCCAGCAGCTTGCCGGGTGGGTATGGCTACACCTTC. This gives the protein CASSLPGGYGYTF. The chain couples TRBV5-1 to TRBJ1-2; no definite D call. V dropped 1 base and J dropped 5 bases, with 9 bases sitting between them. The CDR3 sequence is 13 residues long. CDR1 and CDR2 from the germline V gene are SGHRS and YFSETQ.

The chain recombines TRBV27 with TRBJ1-5; D is ambiguous. CDR3 length: 13 amino acids. The V end lost 6 bases, the J end lost 3 bases, and 9 bases lay between the germline ends. Germline V gene lookup returns CDR1 MNHEY and CDR2 SMNVEV (reference sequence). For the CDR3, the DNA is TGTGCCAGCAGAGTCAGACTCAATCAGCCCCAGCATTTT. It codes for CASRVRLNQPQHF.

The rearrangement uses TRBV19 and TRBJ1-2; 7 nucleotides align to TRBD1. Germline assignment: CDR1 LNHDA and CDR2 SQIVND (reference sequence). CDR3 length equals 13 residues. V lost 5 bases to trimming and J lost 4 bases; unmatched junction nucleotides: 4. The CDR3 coding sequence is TGTGCCAGTAGTGCCAGGACAGGCTATGGCTACACCTTC. Translated, it gives CASSARTGYGYTF.

This clone was seen only a few times. CDR3 loop: CASSPYYTGVEQYF. DNA of the CDR3: TGTGCCAGCTCACCCTACTATACAGGGGTAGAGCAGTACTTC. The chain employs TRBV18 and TRBJ2-7, with 7 bases that match TRBD1. Germline V lookup: CDR1 KGHSH, CDR2 LQKENI. The V and J ends lost 3 bases and 7 bases, in that order; junction bases with no gene match: 9. This CDR3 contains 14 residues.

V gene TRBV6-5 combines with J gene TRBJ1-5, with 8 positions matching TRBD1. The germline V gene has CDR1 MNHEY and CDR2 SVGAGI. This CDR3 spans 14 amino acids. V gave up 5 bases and J gave up 2 bases; unmatched junction bases: 2. CDR3 in DNA: TGTGCCAGCAGTCTGGACAGGGGCAATCAGCCCCAGCATTTT. It specifies CASSLDRGNQPQHF.

The rearrangement links TRBV19 to TRBJ1-1, with D hard to call. The germline gives CDR1 LNHDA, CDR2 SQIVND (reference sequence). The CDR3 runs 14 residues. Deletions cut 1 base from V and 0 bases from J, with 6 bases between. In DNA form, the CDR3 reads TGTGCCAGTAGTATAGGGAGCATGAACACTGAAGCTTTCTTT. This sequence encodes CASSIGSMNTEAFF.

This chain connects TRBV19 to TRBJ1-5; 7 bases map to TRBD1. In germline, CDR1 is LNHDA, CDR2 SQIVND (reference sequence). CDR3 size: 16 residues. With 5 bases clipped from V and 2 bases from J, the junction kept 9 bases outside the gene matches. CDR3 nucleotides: TGTGCCAGTAGTCCCCCGGCAGGGGGAGGCAATCAGCCCCAGCATTTT. Translation gives CASSPPAGGGNQPQHF.

V usage is TRBV5-1 and J usage is TRBJ1-1; TRBD1 might be the D (6 bases). The germline V gene has CDR1 SGHRS and CDR2 YFSETQ. The V gene lost 4 bases and the J gene lost 0 bases, with 10 bases spanning the gap. The CDR3 covers 14 residues. In DNA, the CDR3 is TGCGCCAGCAGCCTGGGGGCATTGAACACTGAAGCTTTCTTT. This codes for CASSLGALNTEAFF.

V usage is TRBV11-2 and J usage is TRBJ2-7; 8 bases are a match to TRBD1. Germline V gene lookup returns CDR1 SGHAT and CDR2 FQNNGV. The CDR3 runs to 15 residues. The ends lost 6 bases at V and 2 bases at J; junction bases unmatched: 9. The CDR3 sequence: CASRSIGTGAYEQYF. The CDR3 region has the DNA TGTGCCAGCAGGAGTATAGGGACAGGCGCCTACGAGCAGTACTTC.

This chain uses TRBV6-1 with TRBJ1-5, with D perhaps matching TRBD1 (5 bases). This CDR3 has 13 residues. CDR1 and CDR2 (germline): MNHNS, SASEGT. V was pared by 8 bases and J by 11 bases, with 19 bases between. CDR3 residues: CASWAGVAGSQHF. In DNA, the CDR3 is TGTGCCAGCTGGGCGGGGGTCGCGGGGTCCCAGCATTTT.

The V and J genes are TRBV18 and TRBJ2-3; 16 bases align to TRBD2. The ends lost 3 bases at V and 4 bases at J; junction bases unmatched: 7. The CDR3 loop spans 18 amino acids. Germline-derived CDR1 and CDR2 are KGHSH and LQKENI. The CDR3 is CASSPPGLAGGPSDTQYF. CDR3 DNA sequence: TGTGCCAGCTCACCCCCGGGACTAGCGGGGGGGCCCTCAGATACGCAGTATTTT.